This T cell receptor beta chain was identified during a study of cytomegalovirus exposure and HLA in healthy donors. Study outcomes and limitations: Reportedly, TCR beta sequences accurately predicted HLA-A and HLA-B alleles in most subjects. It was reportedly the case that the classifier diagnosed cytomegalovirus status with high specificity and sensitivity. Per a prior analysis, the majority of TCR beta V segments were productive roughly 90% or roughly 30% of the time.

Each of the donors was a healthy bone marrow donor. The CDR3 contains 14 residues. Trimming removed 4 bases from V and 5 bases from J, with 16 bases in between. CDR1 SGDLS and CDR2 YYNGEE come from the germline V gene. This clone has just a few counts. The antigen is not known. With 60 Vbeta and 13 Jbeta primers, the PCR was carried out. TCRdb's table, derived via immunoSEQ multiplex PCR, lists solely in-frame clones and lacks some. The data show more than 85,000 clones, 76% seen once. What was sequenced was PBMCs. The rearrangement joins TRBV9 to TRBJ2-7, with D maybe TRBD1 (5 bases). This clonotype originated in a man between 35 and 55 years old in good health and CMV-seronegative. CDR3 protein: CASSPRQTRNEQYF. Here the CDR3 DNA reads TGTGCCAGCAGCCCACGACAGACAAGGAACGAGCAGTACTTC.